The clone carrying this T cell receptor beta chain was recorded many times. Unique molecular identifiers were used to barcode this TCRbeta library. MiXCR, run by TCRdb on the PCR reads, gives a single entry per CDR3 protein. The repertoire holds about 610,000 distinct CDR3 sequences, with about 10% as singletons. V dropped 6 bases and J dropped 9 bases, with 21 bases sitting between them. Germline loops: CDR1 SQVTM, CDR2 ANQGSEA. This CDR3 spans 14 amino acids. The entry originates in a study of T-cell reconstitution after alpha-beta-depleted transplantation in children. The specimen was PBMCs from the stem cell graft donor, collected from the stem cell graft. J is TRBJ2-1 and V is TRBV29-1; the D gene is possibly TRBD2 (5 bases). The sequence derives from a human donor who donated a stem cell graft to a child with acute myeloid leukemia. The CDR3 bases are TGCAGCGTGGAGGACGCCCTCCTTTCAGTTGAGCAGTTCTTC. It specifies CSVEDALLSVEQFF.